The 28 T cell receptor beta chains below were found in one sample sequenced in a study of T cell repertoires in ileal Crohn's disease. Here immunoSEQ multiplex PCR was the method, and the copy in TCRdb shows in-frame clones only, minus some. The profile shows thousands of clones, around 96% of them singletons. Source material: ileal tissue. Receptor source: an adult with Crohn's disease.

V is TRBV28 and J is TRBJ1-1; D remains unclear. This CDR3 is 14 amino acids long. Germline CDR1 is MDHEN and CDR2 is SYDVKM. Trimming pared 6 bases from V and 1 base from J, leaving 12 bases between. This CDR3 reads CASRHIPGNTEAFF. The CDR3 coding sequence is TGTGCCAGCAGGCATATCCCAGGGAACACTGAAGCTTTCTTT. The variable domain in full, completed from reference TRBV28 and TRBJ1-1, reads DVKVTQSSRYLVKRTGEKVFLECVQDMDHENMFWYRQDPGLGLRLIYFSYDVKMKEKGDIPEGYSVSREKKERFSLILESASTNQTSMYLCASRHIPGNTEAFFGQGTRLTVV.

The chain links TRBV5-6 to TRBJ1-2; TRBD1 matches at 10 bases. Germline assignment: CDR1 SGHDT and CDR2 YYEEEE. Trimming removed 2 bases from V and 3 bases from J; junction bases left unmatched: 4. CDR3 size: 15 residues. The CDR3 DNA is TGTGCCAGCAGCTTTGACAGGGGGCAGGACTATGGCTACACCTTC. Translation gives CASSFDRGQDYGYTF. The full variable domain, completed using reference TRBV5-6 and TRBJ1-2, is DAGVTQSPTHLIKTRGQQVTLRCSPKSGHDTVSWYQQALGQGPQFIFQYYEEEERQRGNFPDRFSGHQFPNYSSELNVNALLLGDSALYLCASSFDRGQDYGYTFGSGTRLTVV.

The CDR3 protein is CASSVGASLETQYF. CDR3 nucleotides: TGTGCCAGCAGCGTAGGGGCGTCACTAGAGACCCAGTACTTC. The V and J genes are TRBV9 and TRBJ2-5; no clear D. Per the germline V gene, CDR1 is SGDLS and CDR2 is YYNGEE. Trimming cost V 0 bases and J 4 bases, with 10 bases left between them. The CDR3 is 14 residues long.

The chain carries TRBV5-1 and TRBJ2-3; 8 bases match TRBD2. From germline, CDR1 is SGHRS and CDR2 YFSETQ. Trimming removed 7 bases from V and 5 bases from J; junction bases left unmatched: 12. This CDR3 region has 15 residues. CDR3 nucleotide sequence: TGCGCCAGCTCCGGGGGGGGGCCAGGAAGAGATACGCAGTATTTT. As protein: CASSGGGPGRDTQYF.

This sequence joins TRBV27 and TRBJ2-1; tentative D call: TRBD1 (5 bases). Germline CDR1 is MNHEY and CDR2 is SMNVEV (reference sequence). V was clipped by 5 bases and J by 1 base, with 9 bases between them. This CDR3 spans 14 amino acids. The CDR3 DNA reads TGTGCCAGCAGTCCAGGGCAGTCCTACAATGAGCAGTTCTTC. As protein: CASSPGQSYNEQFF.

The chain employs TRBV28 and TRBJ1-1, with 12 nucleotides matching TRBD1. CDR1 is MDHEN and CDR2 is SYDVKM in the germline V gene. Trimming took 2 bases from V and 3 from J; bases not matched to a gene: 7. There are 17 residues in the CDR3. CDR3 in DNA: TGTGCCAGCAGTTTAGGTGGGACAGGGGGCTTCGACACTGAAGCTTTCTTT. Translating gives CASSLGGTGGFDTEAFF. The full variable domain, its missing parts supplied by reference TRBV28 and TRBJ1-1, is DVKVTQSSRYLVKRTGEKVFLECVQDMDHENMFWYRQDPGLGLRLIYFSYDVKMKEKGDIPEGYSVSREKKERFSLILESASTNQTSMYLCASSLGGTGGFDTEAFFGQGTRLTVV.

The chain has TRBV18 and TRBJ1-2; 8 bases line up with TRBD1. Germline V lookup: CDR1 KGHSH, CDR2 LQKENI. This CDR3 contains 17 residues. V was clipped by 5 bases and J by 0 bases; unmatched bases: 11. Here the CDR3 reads CASSAGTGRAPNYGYTF. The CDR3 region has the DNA TGTGCCAGCTCAGCGGGGACAGGAAGGGCCCCTAACTATGGCTACACCTTC.

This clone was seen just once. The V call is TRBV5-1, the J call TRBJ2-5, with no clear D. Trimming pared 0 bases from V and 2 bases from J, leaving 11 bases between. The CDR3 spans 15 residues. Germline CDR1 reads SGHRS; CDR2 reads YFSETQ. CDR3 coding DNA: TGCGCCAGCAGCTTGGCACCTACGCAACAAGAGACCCAGTACTTC. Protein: CASSLAPTQQETQYF.

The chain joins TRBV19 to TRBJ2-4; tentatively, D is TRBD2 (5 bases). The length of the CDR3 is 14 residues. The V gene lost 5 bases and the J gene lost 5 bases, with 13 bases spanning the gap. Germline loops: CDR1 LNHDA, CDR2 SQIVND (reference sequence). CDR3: CASSVTRSQNIQYF. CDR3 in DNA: TGTGCCAGTAGTGTTACTAGATCCCAAAACATTCAGTACTTC.

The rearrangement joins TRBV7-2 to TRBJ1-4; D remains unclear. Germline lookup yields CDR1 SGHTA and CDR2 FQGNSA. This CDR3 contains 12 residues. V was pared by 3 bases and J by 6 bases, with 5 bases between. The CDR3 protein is CASSFGYEKLFF. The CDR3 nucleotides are TGTGCCAGCAGCTTCGGGTATGAAAAACTGTTTTTT.

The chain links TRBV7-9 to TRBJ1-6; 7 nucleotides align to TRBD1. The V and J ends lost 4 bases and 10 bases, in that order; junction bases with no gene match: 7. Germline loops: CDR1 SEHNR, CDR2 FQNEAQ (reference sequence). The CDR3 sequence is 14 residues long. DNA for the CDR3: TGTGCCAGCAGCTCCACAGGGGCCGAATCACCCCTCCACTTT. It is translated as CASSSTGAESPLHF.

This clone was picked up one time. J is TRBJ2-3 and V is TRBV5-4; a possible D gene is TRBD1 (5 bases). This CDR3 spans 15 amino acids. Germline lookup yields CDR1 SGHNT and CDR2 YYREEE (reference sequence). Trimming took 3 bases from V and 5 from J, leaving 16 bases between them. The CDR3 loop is CASSSGPRVGDTQYF. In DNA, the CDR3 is TGTGCCAGCAGCTCCGGACCCAGGGTGGGAGATACGCAGTATTTT.

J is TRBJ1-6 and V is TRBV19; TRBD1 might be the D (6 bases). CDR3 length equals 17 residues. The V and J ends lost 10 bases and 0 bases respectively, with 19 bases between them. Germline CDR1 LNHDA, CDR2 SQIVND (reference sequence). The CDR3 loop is CATRGGGPLSYNSPLHF. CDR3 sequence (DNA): TGTGCCACGCGCGGCGGGGGCCCCCTCTCCTATAATTCACCCCTCCACTTT.

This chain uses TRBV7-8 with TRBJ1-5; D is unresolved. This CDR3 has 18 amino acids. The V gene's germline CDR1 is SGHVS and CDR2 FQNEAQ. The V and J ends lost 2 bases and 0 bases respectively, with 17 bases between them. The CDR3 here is CASSLSLGRDNSNQPQHF. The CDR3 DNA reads TGTGCCAGCAGCTTAAGTTTAGGCCGGGATAATAGCAATCAGCCCCAGCATTTT.

This CDR3 is CASSKGLAGGVSQETQYF. The CDR3 coding sequence is TGCGCCAGCAGCAAGGGACTAGCGGGGGGCGTCTCGCAAGAGACCCAGTACTTC. J is TRBJ2-5 and V is TRBV5-1, with 15 bases aligning to TRBD2. The trim removed 4 bases at V and 2 bases at J, leaving 9 bases unmatched. Germline V lookup: CDR1 SGHRS, CDR2 YFSETQ. The CDR3 consists of 18 residues.

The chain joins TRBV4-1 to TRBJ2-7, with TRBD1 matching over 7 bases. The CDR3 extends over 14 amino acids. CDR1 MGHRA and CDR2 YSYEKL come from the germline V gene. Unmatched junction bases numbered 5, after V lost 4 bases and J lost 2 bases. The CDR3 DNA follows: TGCGCCAGCAGCCCAGGGACAGTTCCCTACGAGCAGTACTTC. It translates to CASSPGTVPYEQYF.

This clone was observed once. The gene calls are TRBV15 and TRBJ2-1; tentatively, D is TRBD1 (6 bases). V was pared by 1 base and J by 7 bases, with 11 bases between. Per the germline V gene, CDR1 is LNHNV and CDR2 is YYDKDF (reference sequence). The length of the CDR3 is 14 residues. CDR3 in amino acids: CATSRVGHMNEQFF. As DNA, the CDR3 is TGTGCCACCAGCAGAGTGGGACACATGAATGAGCAGTTCTTC.

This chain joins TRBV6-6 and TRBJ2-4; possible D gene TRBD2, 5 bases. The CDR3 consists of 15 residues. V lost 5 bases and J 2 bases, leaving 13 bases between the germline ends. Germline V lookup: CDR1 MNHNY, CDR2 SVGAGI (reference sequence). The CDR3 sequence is CASSRTQVSKNIQYF. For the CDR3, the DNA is TGTGCCAGCAGTAGGACTCAGGTCTCCAAAAACATTCAGTACTTC.

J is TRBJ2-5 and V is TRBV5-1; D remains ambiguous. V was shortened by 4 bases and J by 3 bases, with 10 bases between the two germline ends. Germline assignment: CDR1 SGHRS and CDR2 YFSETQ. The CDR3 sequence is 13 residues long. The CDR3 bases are TGCGCCAGCAGCCCCACCCTAAAAGAGACCCAGTACTTC. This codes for CASSPTLKETQYF.

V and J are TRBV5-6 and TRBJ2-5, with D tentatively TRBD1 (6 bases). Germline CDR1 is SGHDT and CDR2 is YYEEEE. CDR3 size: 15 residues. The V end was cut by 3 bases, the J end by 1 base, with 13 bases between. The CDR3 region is CASSSVGQLQETQYF. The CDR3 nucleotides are TGTGCCAGCAGCTCTGTAGGACAGCTCCAAGAGACCCAGTACTTC. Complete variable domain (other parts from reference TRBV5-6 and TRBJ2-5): DAGVTQSPTHLIKTRGQQVTLRCSPKSGHDTVSWYQQALGQGPQFIFQYYEEEERQRGNFPDRFSGHQFPNYSSELNVNALLLGDSALYLCASSSVGQLQETQYFGPGTRLLVL.

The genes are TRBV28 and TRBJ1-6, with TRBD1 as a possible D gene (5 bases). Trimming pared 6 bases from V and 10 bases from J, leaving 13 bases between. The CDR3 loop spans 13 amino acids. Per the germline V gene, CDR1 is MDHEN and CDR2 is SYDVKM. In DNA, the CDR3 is TGTGCCAGCAGGCGGTCAAGGGGATCACCCCTCCACTTT. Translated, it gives CASRRSRGSPLHF.

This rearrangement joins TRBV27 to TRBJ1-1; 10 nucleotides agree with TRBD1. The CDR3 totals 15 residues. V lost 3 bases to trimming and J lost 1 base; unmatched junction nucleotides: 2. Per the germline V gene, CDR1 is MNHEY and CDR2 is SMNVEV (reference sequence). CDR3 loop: CASSLWTGGNTEAFF. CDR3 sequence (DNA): TGTGCCAGCAGTTTGTGGACAGGGGGGAACACTGAAGCTTTCTTT.

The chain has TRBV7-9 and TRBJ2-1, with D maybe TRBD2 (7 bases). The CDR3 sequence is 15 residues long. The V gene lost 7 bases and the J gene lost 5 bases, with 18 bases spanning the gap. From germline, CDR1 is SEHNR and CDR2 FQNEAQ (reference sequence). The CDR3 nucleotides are TGTGCCAGCAAAGATTCGCGGGGGCCCCACAATGAGCAGTTCTTC. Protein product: CASKDSRGPHNEQFF.

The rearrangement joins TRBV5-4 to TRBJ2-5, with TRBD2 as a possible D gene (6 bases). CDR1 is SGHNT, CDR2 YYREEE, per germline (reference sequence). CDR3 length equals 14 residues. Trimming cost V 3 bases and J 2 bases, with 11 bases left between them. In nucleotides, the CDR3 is TGTGCCAGCAGCTGGACGGGGGATCAAGAGACCCAGTACTTC. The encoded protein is CASSWTGDQETQYF.

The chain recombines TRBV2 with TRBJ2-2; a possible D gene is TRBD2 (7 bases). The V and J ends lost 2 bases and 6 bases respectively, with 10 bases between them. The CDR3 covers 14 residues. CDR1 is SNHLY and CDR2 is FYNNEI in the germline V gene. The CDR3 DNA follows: TGTGCCAGCAGTGAACTCGGGGGGCCCGGGGAGCTGTTTTTT. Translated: CASSELGGPGELFF.

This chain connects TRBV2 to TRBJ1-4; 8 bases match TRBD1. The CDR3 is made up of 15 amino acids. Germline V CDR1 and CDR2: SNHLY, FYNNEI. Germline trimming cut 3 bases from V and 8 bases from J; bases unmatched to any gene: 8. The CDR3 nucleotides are TGTGCCAGCAGTGATTACGACAGGGGTGGCGAAAAACTGTTTTTT. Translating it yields CASSDYDRGGEKLFF.

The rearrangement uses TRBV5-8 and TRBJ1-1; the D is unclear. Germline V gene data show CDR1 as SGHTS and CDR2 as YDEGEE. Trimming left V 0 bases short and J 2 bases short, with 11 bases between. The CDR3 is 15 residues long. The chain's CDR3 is CASSLGVLANTEAFF. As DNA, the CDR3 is TGTGCCAGCAGCTTGGGTGTGTTGGCTAACACTGAAGCTTTCTTT.

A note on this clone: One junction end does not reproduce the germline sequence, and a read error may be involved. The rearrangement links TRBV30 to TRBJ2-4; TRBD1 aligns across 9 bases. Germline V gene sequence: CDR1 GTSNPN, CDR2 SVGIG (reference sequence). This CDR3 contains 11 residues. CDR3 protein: CAWRLDRGIFF. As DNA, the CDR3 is TGTGCCTGGAGGCTAGACAGGGGGATATTCTTC.